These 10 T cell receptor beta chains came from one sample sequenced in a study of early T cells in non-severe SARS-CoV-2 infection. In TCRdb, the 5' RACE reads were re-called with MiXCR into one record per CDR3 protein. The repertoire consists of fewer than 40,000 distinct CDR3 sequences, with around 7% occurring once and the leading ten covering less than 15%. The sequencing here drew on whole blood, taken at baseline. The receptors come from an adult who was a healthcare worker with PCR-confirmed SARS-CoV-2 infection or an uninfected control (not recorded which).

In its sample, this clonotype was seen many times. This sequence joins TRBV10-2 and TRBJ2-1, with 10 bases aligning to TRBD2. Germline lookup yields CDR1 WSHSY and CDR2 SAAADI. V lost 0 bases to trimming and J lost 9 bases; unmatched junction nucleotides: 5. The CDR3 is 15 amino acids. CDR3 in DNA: TGCGCCAGCAGTGAGTCGAGCGGGAGGGCCGGTGAGCAGTTCTTC. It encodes CASSESSGRAGEQFF.

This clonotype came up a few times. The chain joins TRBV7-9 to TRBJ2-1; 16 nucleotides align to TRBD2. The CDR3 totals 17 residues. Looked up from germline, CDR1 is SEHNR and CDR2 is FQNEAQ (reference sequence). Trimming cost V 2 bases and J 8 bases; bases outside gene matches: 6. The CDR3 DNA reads TGTGCCAGCAGCTTACTGGGACTAGCGGGAGGGCCCGATGAGCAGTTCTTC. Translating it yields CASSLLGLAGGPDEQFF. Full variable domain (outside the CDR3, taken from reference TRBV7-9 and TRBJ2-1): DTGVSQNPRHKITKRGQNVTFRCDPISEHNRLYWYRQTLGQGPEFLTYFQNEAQLEKSRLLSDRFSAERPKGSFSTLEIQRTEQGDSAMYLCASSLLGLAGGPDEQFFGPGTRLTVL.

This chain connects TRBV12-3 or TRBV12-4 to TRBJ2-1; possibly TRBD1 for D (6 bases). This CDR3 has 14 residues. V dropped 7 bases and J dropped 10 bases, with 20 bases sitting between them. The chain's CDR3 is CASNLRGSIREQFF. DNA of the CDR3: TGTGCCAGCAATCTGAGGGGGAGTATCAGAGAGCAGTTCTTC.

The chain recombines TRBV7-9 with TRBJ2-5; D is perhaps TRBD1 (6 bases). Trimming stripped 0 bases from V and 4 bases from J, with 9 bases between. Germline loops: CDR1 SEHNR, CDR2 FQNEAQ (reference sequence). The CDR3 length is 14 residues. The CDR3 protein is CASSLAGQSETQYF. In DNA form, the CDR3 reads TGTGCCAGCAGCTTAGCCGGACAGTCAGAGACCCAGTACTTC.

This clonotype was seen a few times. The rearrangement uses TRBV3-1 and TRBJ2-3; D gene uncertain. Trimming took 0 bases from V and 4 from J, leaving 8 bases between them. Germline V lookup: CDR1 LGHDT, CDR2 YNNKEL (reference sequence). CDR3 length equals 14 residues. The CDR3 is CASSQERRADTQYF. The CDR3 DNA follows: TGTGCCAGCAGCCAAGAGAGACGGGCAGATACGCAGTATTTT.

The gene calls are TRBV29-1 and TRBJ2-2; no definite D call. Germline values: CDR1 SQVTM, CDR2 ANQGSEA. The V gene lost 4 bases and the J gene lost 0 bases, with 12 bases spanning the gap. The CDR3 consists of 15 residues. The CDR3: CSVVNWTANTGELFF. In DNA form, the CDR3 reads TGCAGCGTTGTAAATTGGACGGCGAACACCGGGGAGCTGTTTTTT.

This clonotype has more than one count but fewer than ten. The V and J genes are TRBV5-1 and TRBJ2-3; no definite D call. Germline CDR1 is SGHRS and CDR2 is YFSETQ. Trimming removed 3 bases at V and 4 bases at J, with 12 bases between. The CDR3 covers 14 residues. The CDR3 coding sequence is TGCGCCAGCAGCTCCTCCGCTAGGGCAGATACGCAGTATTTT. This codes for CASSSSARADTQYF.

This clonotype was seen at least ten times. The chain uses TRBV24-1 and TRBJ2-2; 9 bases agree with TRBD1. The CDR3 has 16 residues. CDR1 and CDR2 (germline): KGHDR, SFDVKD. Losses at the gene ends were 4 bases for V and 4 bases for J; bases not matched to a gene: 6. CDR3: CATSDTGTGRTGELFF. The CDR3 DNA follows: TGTGCCACCAGTGACACCGGGACAGGGCGCACCGGGGAGCTGTTTTTT.

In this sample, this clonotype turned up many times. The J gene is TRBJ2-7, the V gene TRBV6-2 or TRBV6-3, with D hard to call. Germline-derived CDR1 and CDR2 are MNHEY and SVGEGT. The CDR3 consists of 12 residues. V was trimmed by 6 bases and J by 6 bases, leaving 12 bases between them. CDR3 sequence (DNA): TGTGCCAGCAGAGATGACATTGGCGAGCAGTACGTC. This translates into CASRDDIGEQYV.

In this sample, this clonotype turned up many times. Here the CDR3 reads CASSLGLAEPYNEQFF. CDR3 sequence (DNA): TGTGCCAGCAGTCTGGGACTAGCGGAGCCCTACAATGAGCAGTTCTTC. The chain couples TRBV2 to TRBJ2-1, with 11 bases identical to TRBD2. Germline CDR1 reads SNHLY; CDR2 reads FYNNEI. This CDR3 comprises 16 residues. V shed 5 bases and J 2 bases; nucleotides not matched to a gene: 5.